The T cell receptor beta chain under discussion was sequenced for a study of OX40 agonist ivuxolimab in advanced cancers. About the research overall: Partial responses occurred in Three dose-escalation patients, one with hepatocellular carcinoma and two with cutaneous melanoma.

This clone was seen a single time. Only in-frame clones appear in the TCRdb table, and some are missing; sequencing was by immunoSEQ multiplex PCR. The sample gives about 73,000 clones, over 75% of which show up once; approximately 0.58% is in the top ten. This CDR3 region has 19 residues. This clonotype was obtained from an adult with an advanced solid tumor such as melanoma, head and neck, liver or kidney cancer. The material was CD4+ or CD8+ T cells sorted from blood, obtained in a trial of the OX40 agonist ivuxolimab. The genes are TRBV12-2 and TRBJ2-3. TRBV12-2 is given as a pseudogene. CDR3: CASRPTTRGPNFNTDTQYF. The DNA for the CDR3 is TGTGCAAGTCGCCCAACCACCCGCGGACCAAACTTCAACACAGATACGCAGTATTTT.